This T cell receptor beta chain was sequenced for a study of CD8+ T cells in alopecia areata. Deletions cut 0 bases from V and 5 bases from J, with 7 bases between. This CDR3 comprises 14 residues. Germline values: CDR1 SGHDN, CDR2 FVKESK. Notes on this clone: Its specificity is not known.

The study, taken as a whole, reports: Normal scalp showed lower clonality than lesional scalp, especially alopecia totalis/universalis. In scalp samples, resident alphabeta T cells of normal skin are also sequenced.

Isolated RNA was reverse transcribed into cDNA used as the sequencing template. TCRdb's copy holds only in-frame clones and misses some; the assay was immunoSEQ multiplex PCR. The sample includes 120,000 to 150,000 clones, more than 40% of them seen just once. Material: CD4+ T cells sorted from blood. The TCR originated in a human donor with alopecia areata. The chain carries TRBV14 and TRBJ2-2; D gene unclear. The CDR3 nucleotides read TGTGCCAGCAGCCAAGAAGTCTATACCGGGGAGCTGTTTTTT. Translation gives CASSQEVYTGELFF.